This TCR beta chain comes out of a study of CD8+CD57+ T cells in acquired aplastic anemia (dated by TCRdb to 2017 to 2018). About the full investigation: A mean of approximately 3 ug of DNA, ranging from about 0.19 to 30 ug, was extracted from sorted CD4+ and CD8+ cells. Mean read counts for healthy donor samples were roughly 10 million for CD4+ cells and around 11 million for CD8+ cells.

Paper-wide results and their limitations: No significant difference in CD8+ Simpson's diversity was found between patients and healthy controls (P=0.060). Although 25 to 30 CD8+ CDR3 sequences were shared by patients and controls, these sequences appeared highly expressed in patients and within the immunodominant clones of patients.

This clonotype was observed many times. Which antigen it targets is not known. It has no much larger one-base neighbor in the sample; base qualities were not kept. TCR beta VDJ combination and CDR3 sequence profiling used genomic DNA as the template. An Illumina HiSeq 2000 was used for TCR repertoire sequencing. The study's own analysis went as follows. Repertoire assessment relied on Simpson's diversity index, CDR3 size and DJ length profiles, and TRBV/TRBJ rearrangement plots. The most abundant DNA sequence in the deep sequencing data was taken as the immunodominant clone. CDR3 amino acid sequences were checked for sharing between subjects and were compared against published repertoires and the VDJdb database. TCRdb itself trimmed the public reads at Q25 with fastp, ran MiXCR and retained productive beta chains. Entries that share a CDR3 protein sequence are merged under the most common genes and DNA. These V and J calls originate from TCRdb's pipeline instead of the authors' own analysis. The sample table shows about 70,000 distinct CDR3 sequences, and approximately 51% are seen once. Jointly, the top ten make up about 8.3% of the sample.

V is pared back by 5 bases and J by 7 bases, with 11 bases lying between the germline termini. The CDR3 holds 12 amino acids from the cysteine to the phenylalanine. Only CDR3 DNA is held: 36 bases, read in frame from base 1. The germline V gene (reference sequence) yields MNHEY for CDR1 and SMNVEV for CDR2. In the study, sorted CD4+ and CD8+ blood T cells from patients with severe aplastic anemia and from healthy subjects underwent deep sequencing of TCR repertoires. Ficoll-Paque density gradient centrifugation was used to isolate peripheral blood mononuclear cells. Before DNA was extracted, CD4+ and CD8+ T cells were sorted using either FACS or magnetic beads.

This TCR derives from a human donor in good health, serving as a control. This sequence uses TRBV27 and TRBJ1-2, with TRBD1 tentatively as D gene (5 bases match). The material sequenced was sorted CD4+, CD8+, or CD8+CD57+ T cells (not recorded which) from PBMCs. In nucleotide form, the sequence is TGTGCCAGCAGTCCAGCGGGGCTTGGCTACACCTTC. This gives the protein CASSPAGLGYTF.